These 16 T cell receptor beta chains were sequenced from one sample in a study of CD8 T cells in Susac syndrome. Random hexamers primed reverse transcription of roughly 0.45 to 1 ug RNA. TCRdb processed the immunoSEQ multiplex PCR reads anew with MiXCR; each CDR3 protein has one entry. The table lists 250,000 to 350,000 distinct CDR3 sequences, 70% to 90% of them singletons. Input material: CD8+ T cells from PBMCs. These TCRs come from a human donor with multiple sclerosis.

The rearrangement links TRBV27 to TRBJ2-5; 11 positions agree with TRBD1. Germline assignment: CDR1 MNHEY and CDR2 SMNVEV (reference sequence). Trimming cost V 5 bases and J 7 bases; bases outside gene matches: 9. This CDR3 contains 15 residues. Here the CDR3 DNA reads TGTGCCAGCAGTGGGACAGGGGGGCTTCGAGGGACCCAGTACTTC. It encodes CASSGTGGLRGTQYF.

The chain recombines TRBV4-1 with TRBJ2-5; perhaps TRBD2 as D (5 bases). Per germline, CDR1 MGHRA and CDR2 YSYEKL. The CDR3 extends over 15 amino acids. Trimming removed 6 bases at V and 2 bases at J, with 16 bases between. CDR3 nucleotides: TGCGCCAGCAGACCACTAGACCGAGAACAAGAGACCCAGTACTTC. Amino acid sequence: CASRPLDREQETQYF.

In its sample, this clonotype was seen once. J is TRBJ1-5 and V is TRBV27; D unclear. Trimming removed 7 bases at V and 6 bases at J, with 10 bases between. Germline CDR1 and CDR2: MNHEY and SMNVEV (reference sequence). The length of the CDR3 is 12 residues. This CDR3 is CASMSRGQPQHF. CDR3 bases: TGTGCCAGCATGTCCCGCGGTCAGCCCCAGCATTTT.

This chain connects TRBV2 to TRBJ2-1; 9 bases line up with TRBD2. The V segment lost 11 bases and the J segment 7 bases; nucleotides outside the gene matches: 9. This CDR3 spans 13 amino acids. Germline V gene lookup returns CDR1 SNHLY and CDR2 FYNNEI. CDR3: CAVQAGGPNEQFF. The CDR3 DNA reads as TGTGCCGTGCAAGCGGGAGGCCCAAATGAGCAGTTCTTC. Looking up the rest from reference TRBV2 and TRBJ2-1 gives the full variable domain: EPEVTQTPSHQVTQMGQEVILRCVPISNHLYFYWYRQILGQKVEFLVSFYNNEISEKSEIFDDQFSVERPDGSNFTLKIRSTKLEDSAMYFCAVQAGGPNEQFFGPGTRLTVL.

The CDR3 region is CAWNDGTGTEAFF. CDR3 bases: TGTGCCTGGAACGACGGGACTGGCACTGAAGCTTTCTTT. This rearrangement joins TRBV30 to TRBJ1-1; tentative D call: TRBD1 (5 bases). Between the trimmed V and J ends, which lost 4 bases and 4 bases, there was a span of 13 bases. The CDR3 contains 13 residues. Germline CDR1 GTSNPN, CDR2 SVGIG (reference sequence).

The J gene is TRBJ1-5, the V gene TRBV27; TRBD1 matches 8 bases. V lost 1 base, J lost 7 bases, and 9 bases stayed unmatched. Germline V lookup: CDR1 MNHEY, CDR2 SMNVEV (reference sequence). The CDR3 totals 16 residues. Written as DNA, the CDR3 is TGTGCCAGCAGTTTATGGCGGGGGACAGGATGGCAGCCCCAGCATTTT. Translating gives CASSLWRGTGWQPQHF.

Here the CDR3 reads CASSIGGDEQYF. CDR3 sequence (DNA): TGTGCCAGTAGTATAGGGGGCGACGAGCAGTACTTC. The chain couples TRBV19 to TRBJ2-7; TRBD1 is a possible D gene (5 bases). CDR3 length equals 12 residues. Trimming removed 1 base at V and 5 bases at J, with 6 bases between. Germline CDR1 LNHDA, CDR2 SQIVND (reference sequence).

V gene TRBV9 combines with J gene TRBJ1-3; 7 bases map to TRBD1. The CDR3 has 14 residues. J was trimmed by 4 bases and V by 0 bases; bases with no gene match: 1. The V gene's germline CDR1 is SGDLS and CDR2 YYNGEE. CDR3 residues: CASSVGDRGNTIYF. In DNA, the CDR3 is TGTGCCAGCAGCGTAGGGGACAGAGGAAACACCATATATTTT.

The genes are TRBV6-2 or TRBV6-3 and TRBJ1-2; TRBD1 aligns across 10 bases. The CDR3 is 17 amino acids. Germline CDR1 MNHEY, CDR2 SVGEGT. V was pared by 5 bases and J by 3 bases, with 12 bases of the junction left unmatched. The CDR3 region is CASSRFDRGHRYYGYTF. CDR3 nucleotides: TGTGCCAGCAGTCGCTTTGACAGGGGGCATCGTTACTATGGCTACACCTTC.

This clonotype was detected only once. The genes are TRBV29-1 and TRBJ2-1; TRBD2 might be the D (6 bases). The CDR3 totals 13 residues. The germline V gene encodes CDR1 SQVTM and CDR2 ANQGSEA. With 7 bases removed from V and 2 bases from J, the gap between germline ends came to 12 bases. CDR3 sequence reads: CSAGRAAYNEQFF. The CDR3 bases are TGCAGCGCCGGGAGAGCCGCCTACAATGAGCAGTTCTTC.

The chain combines TRBV9 with TRBJ1-4, with D uncertain. Germline CDR1 SGDLS, CDR2 YYNGEE. The CDR3 runs 12 residues. V was clipped by 3 bases and J by 8 bases, with 8 bases between them. CDR3 in DNA: TGTGCCAGCAGCGGACCCGGGGAAAAACTGTTTTTT. Translation: CASSGPGEKLFF.

The chain has TRBV20-1 and TRBJ1-1; 10 nucleotides match TRBD1. The germline gives CDR1 DFQATT, CDR2 SNEGSKA (reference sequence). The CDR3 runs 13 residues. J lost 4 bases, V lost 6 bases, and 5 bases had no gene match. CDR3 coding DNA: TGCAGTGCGGAGACAGGGGGCACCACTGAAGCTTTCTTT. Its translation: CSAETGGTTEAFF.

The CDR3 sequence: CASSSPPWRESTGELFF. The CDR3 coding sequence is TGTGCCAGCAGCTCCCCTCCCTGGCGGGAGAGCACCGGGGAGCTGTTTTTT. The chain combines TRBV5-6 with TRBJ2-2; TRBD2 aligns across 7 bases. This CDR3 spans 17 amino acids. Germline trimming cut 3 bases from V and 4 bases from J; bases unmatched to any gene: 12. The germline CDR1 and CDR2 sequences are SGHDT and YYEEEE.

The chain couples TRBV28 to TRBJ2-2; 8 bases are shared with TRBD2. With 6 bases clipped from V and 7 bases from J, the junction kept 10 bases outside the gene matches. The CDR3 length is 15 residues. Germline CDR1 reads MDHEN; CDR2 reads SYDVKM. In DNA form, the CDR3 reads TGTGCCAGCAGAGGAGCGGGAGAAAAGGACGGGGAGCTGTTTTTT. It is translated as CASRGAGEKDGELFF.

This chain joins TRBV3-1 and TRBJ2-2; a weak D match, TRBD2 (6 bases). The germline CDR1 and CDR2 sequences are LGHDT and YNNKEL (reference sequence). V was clipped by 0 bases and J by 1 base, with 9 bases between them. The CDR3 runs to 16 residues. The CDR3 spells CASSQESGWNTGELFF. The CDR3 bases are TGTGCCAGCAGCCAAGAGAGCGGGTGGAACACCGGGGAGCTGTTTTTT.

The chain uses TRBV10-1 and TRBJ2-7, with D perhaps matching TRBD2 (6 bases). Per germline, CDR1 WNHNN and CDR2 SYGVQD (reference sequence). V shed 6 bases and J shed 3 bases, with 15 bases lying between them. The CDR3 extends over 14 amino acids. CDR3 coding DNA: TGCGCCAGCAGCGTGGGGGGAGAGAACTACGAGCAGTACTTC. Protein: CASSVGGENYEQYF.